This TCR beta chain was identified during a study of cytomegalovirus exposure and HLA in healthy donors. Study conclusions and caveats: Associated with cytomegalovirus, according to the listing, were 150 to 200 TCR beta chains.

Regarding this clone: Its antigen remains unidentified.

This CDR3 is built from 16 residues. In germline, CDR1 is MNHEY, CDR2 SMNVEV (reference sequence). After removal of 7 bases from V and 3 bases from J, the junction contained 9 bases not matched to a gene. Primers for the PCR totalled 60 Vbeta and 13 Jbeta. Using immunoSEQ multiplex PCR, the repertoire was profiled, and TCRdb retains in-frame clones only, with some absent. The data hold more than 110,000 clones, with roughly four fifths observed a single time. The source is a woman between 50 and 59 years old in good health and CMV-seropositive. Material: PBMCs. The chain couples TRBV27 to TRBJ2-3; 11 bases align to TRBD2. The CDR3 nucleotides read TGTGCCAGCAATTTCCTAGCGGGGGGCCGAACAGATACGCAGTATTTT. Amino acids: CASNFLAGGRTDTQYF.